This T cell receptor beta chain originates from a study of blood T cell repertoires in COVID-19. The method was immunoSEQ multiplex PCR; TCRdb's version includes in-frame clones alone and lacks a portion of them. There are roughly 360,000 clones in the sample; approximately 77% occur only once, and around 1.1% lies in the top ten. The CDR3 has 15 residues. The V gene's germline CDR1 is MGHRA and CDR2 YSYEKL. With 3 bases removed from V and 5 bases from J, the gap between germline ends came to 14 bases. There are a few counts of this clone. This sequence was found in a human donor with acute or convalescent COVID-19. The donor label of this sample is uncertain. This chain joins TRBV4-1 and TRBJ2-1; a weak D match, TRBD1 (5 bases). Specimen: peripheral blood. The CDR3 loop is CASSQSPDSNNEQFF. DNA for the CDR3: TGCGCCAGCAGCCAGAGCCCTGACAGTAACAATGAGCAGTTCTTC.